This entry concerns a single T cell receptor beta chain. Its cognate antigen is unknown. This sample was included in a study of cytomegalovirus exposure and HLA in healthy donors. Study context: Among around 200 million T cells, an earlier analysis found 90 million to 130 million unique TCR beta sequences.

Overall study findings and caveats: Later on, an analysis found that several of the most significant clusters appeared to be linked to common viral pathogens, which included parvovirus B19.

This PCR relied on a set of 60 Vbeta primers and 13 Jbeta primers. Measured with immunoSEQ multiplex PCR; TCRdb has only the in-frame clones, and not every one. This sample has approximately 30,000 clones, with around two fifths found just once. The source material was PBMCs. The receptor's source is a woman in her fifties or sixties in good health and CMV-seronegative.

The CDR3 DNA reads as TGTGCCAGCTCCCAGACTAGCGCCACAGATACGCAGTATTTT. It is translated as CASSQTSATDTQYF. The chain recombines TRBV18 with TRBJ2-3; TRBD2 matches at 8 bases. The CDR3 is made up of 14 amino acids. Germline CDR1 reads KGHSH; CDR2 reads LQKENI. V trimming: 6 bases; J trimming: 2 bases; junction bases outside the gene matches: 4.